This T cell receptor (beta chain) was identified in a study of blood T cell repertoires in COVID-19. Donors were grouped by their self-reported clinical history. Trimming at V came to 0 bases and at J to 3 bases, leaving 3 bases not matched to a gene. Germline V CDR1 and CDR2: LGHNA, YSLEER. The CDR3 is made up of 15 amino acids. Here immunoSEQ multiplex PCR was the method, and the copy in TCRdb shows in-frame clones only, minus some. The data show a few hundred thousand clones, roughly 90% seen once. Specimen: PBMCs or T cells enriched from blood (not recorded which). The receptor comes from a woman in her fifties or sixties who had recovered from COVID-19. The chain couples TRBV4-3 to TRBJ2-3, with 7 bases fitting TRBD1. CDR3 residues: CASSQEGTETDTQYF. CDR3 DNA sequence: TGCGCCAGCAGCCAAGAAGGGACAGAGACAGATACGCAGTATTTT.